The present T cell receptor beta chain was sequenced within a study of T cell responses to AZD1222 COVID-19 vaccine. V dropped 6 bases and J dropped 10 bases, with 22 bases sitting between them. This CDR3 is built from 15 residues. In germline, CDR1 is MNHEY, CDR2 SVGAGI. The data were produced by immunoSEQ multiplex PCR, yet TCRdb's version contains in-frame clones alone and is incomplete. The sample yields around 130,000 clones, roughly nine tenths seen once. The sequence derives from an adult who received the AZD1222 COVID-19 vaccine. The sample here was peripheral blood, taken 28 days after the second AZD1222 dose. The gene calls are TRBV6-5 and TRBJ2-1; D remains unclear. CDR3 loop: CASSGEERAPGEQFF. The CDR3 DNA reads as TGTGCCAGCAGCGGCGAGGAGCGCGCACCTGGAGAGCAGTTCTTC.